A single sample gave rise to the 31 T cell receptor beta chains below, sequenced in a study of Graves' ophthalmopathy and Graves' hyperthyroidism. Amplification targeted the TCR beta CDR3 regions, with RNA transcripts as the source material. Amplification began with first-round RT-PCR using HTBI primers, then second-round multiplex PCR was performed. TCRdb processed the multiplex PCR reads anew with MiXCR; each CDR3 protein has one entry. The table has some 240,000 distinct CDR3 sequences, around 50% seen once. The sequenced sample consisted of peripheral blood. The receptors stem from an adult man with Graves' ophthalmopathy.

The J gene is TRBJ1-2, the V gene TRBV7-8; 10 bases are a match to TRBD1. After removal of 5 bases from V and 1 base from J, the junction contained 7 bases not matched to a gene. This CDR3 contains 16 residues. Looked up from germline, CDR1 is SGHVS and CDR2 is FQNEAQ. The CDR3 nucleotides are TGTGCCAGCAGCCCCCCGGGACAGGGGATTAACTATGGCTACACCTTC. This sequence encodes CASSPPGQGINYGYTF.

The chain joins TRBV10-3 to TRBJ2-7, with 11 bases fitting TRBD2. After removal of 10 bases from V and 0 bases from J, the junction contained 5 bases not matched to a gene. The CDR3 has 14 amino acids. Germline values: CDR1 ENHRY, CDR2 SYGVKD. The CDR3 sequence is CASKGLAGSYEQYF. In DNA form, the CDR3 reads TGTGCCAGCAAAGGACTAGCGGGCTCCTACGAGCAGTACTTC.

The V gene is TRBV5-1, the J gene TRBJ2-7, with TRBD2 identical over 12 bases. V gave up 5 bases and J gave up 3 bases; unmatched junction bases: 9. The CDR3 length is 16 residues. The germline gives CDR1 SGHRS, CDR2 YFSETQ. CDR3 DNA: TGCGCCAGCAGTCCGGCTAGCGGGGGGGCTAACTACGAGCAGTACTTC. It yields the protein CASSPASGGANYEQYF.

A note on this clonotype: A junction boundary mismatches the germline segment, possibly from a read error. V is TRBV20-1 and J is TRBJ2-7; tentative D call: TRBD2 (6 bases). The CDR3 covers 12 residues. Germline lookup yields CDR1 DFQATT and CDR2 SNEGSKA (reference sequence). The chain's CDR3 is CSAREPGYGQYF. CDR3 nucleotide sequence: TGCAGTGCCCGGGAGCCGGGCTACGGGCAGTACTTC.

V gene TRBV15 combines with J gene TRBJ2-3, with 8 bases aligning to TRBD2. CDR1 is LNHNV, CDR2 YYDKDF, per germline (reference sequence). The V and J ends lost 0 bases and 2 bases, in that order; junction bases with no gene match: 7. The CDR3 sequence is 17 residues long. CDR3 nucleotide sequence: TGTGCCACCAGCAGAGAGAGAGCGGGGGACCTCACAGATACGCAGTATTTT. This sequence encodes CATSRERAGDLTDTQYF. The full variable domain, in which reference TRBV15 and TRBJ2-3 provide the parts outside the CDR3, is DAMVIQNPRYQVTQFGKPVTLSCSQTLNHNVMYWYQQKSSQAPKLLFHYYDKDFNNEADTPDNFQSRRPNTSFCFLDIRSPGLGDTAMYLCATSRERAGDLTDTQYFGPGTRLTVL.

The chain carries TRBV7-2 and TRBJ1-2; 8 positions agree with TRBD1. CDR1 and CDR2 (germline): SGHTA, FQGNSA. Trimming took 4 bases from V and 8 from J; bases not matched to a gene: 15. The CDR3 is 16 residues long. In DNA, the CDR3 is TGTGCCAGCAGCTCCTACCTTCCGGCAGGGGGCGAAGGCTACACCTTC. It is translated as CASSSYLPAGGEGYTF. Based on the CDR3 plus reference TRBV7-2 and TRBJ1-2, the full variable domain is GAGVSQSPSNKVTEKGKDVELRCDPISGHTALYWYRQSLGQGLEFLIYFQGNSAPDKSGLPSDRFSAERTGGSVSTLTIQRTQQEDSAVYLCASSSYLPAGGEGYTFGSGTRLTVV.

The chain is built from TRBV6-2 or TRBV6-3 and TRBJ2-5, with D possibly being TRBD2 (5 bases). The V end lost 10 bases, the J end lost 0 bases, and 18 bases lay between the germline ends. This CDR3 spans 15 amino acids. Germline-derived CDR1 and CDR2 are MNHEY and SVGEGT. The CDR3 coding sequence is TGTGCCACCAAATCCCGAGAGCGGTACCAAGAGACCCAGTACTTC. Protein: CATKSRERYQETQYF.

The rearrangement uses TRBV28 and TRBJ2-2; D remains unclear. The length of the CDR3 is 14 residues. Trimming took off 6 bases at V and 8 bases at J, with 16 bases between the two ends. Germline-derived CDR1 and CDR2 are MDHEN and SYDVKM. CDR3 bases: TGTGCCAGCAGGGTAGAGGACCAGGTGGGGGAGCTGTTTTTT. Translating it yields CASRVEDQVGELFF.

This clonotype was detected many times. This chain links TRBV24-1 with TRBJ1-5, with D tentatively TRBD1 (5 bases). The length of the CDR3 is 14 residues. Trimming pared 1 base from V and 7 bases from J, leaving 10 bases between. CDR1 KGHDR and CDR2 SFDVKD come from the germline V gene. The CDR3 nucleotides read TGTGCCACCAGTGATTTTCGGGGCGGCCAGCCCCAGCATTTT. The encoded protein is CATSDFRGGQPQHF.

About this clonotype itself: This may be a read error, as it is one base from a much larger clone. V gene TRBV15 combines with J gene TRBJ1-2; tentative D call: TRBD1 (6 bases). V lost 1 base to trimming and J lost 6 bases, with 9 bases between them. CDR1 and CDR2 (germline): LNHNV, YYDKDF (reference sequence). This CDR3 region has 13 residues. CDR3 region: CATSRGTVDGYTF. CDR3 DNA: TGTGCCACCAGCAGAGGGACAGTGGATGGCTACACCTTC.

The chain uses TRBV29-1 and TRBJ2-5; 14 bases line up with TRBD2. Looked up from germline, CDR1 is SQVTM and CDR2 is ANQGSEA. There are 13 residues in the CDR3. J gave up 11 bases and V 7 bases, and 9 bases lay outside the gene matches. CDR3 residues: CSARGLAGVEQYF. The CDR3 DNA reads as TGCAGCGCCCGGGGACTAGCGGGAGTTGAGCAGTACTTC.

As regards this clonotype: A much more abundant neighbour one base away suggests this may be a read error. This chain links TRBV10-3 with TRBJ1-6, with 7 positions matching TRBD1. Germline values: CDR1 ENHRY, CDR2 SYGVKD. Germline trimming cut 11 bases from V and 10 bases from J; bases unmatched to any gene: 8. The CDR3 consists of 12 residues. The CDR3 here is CAARQGQSPLHF. In DNA, the CDR3 is TGTGCCGCTAGACAGGGCCAATCACCCCTCCACTTT.

This chain uses TRBV6-5 with TRBJ1-2, with D uncertain. From germline, CDR1 is MNHEY and CDR2 SVGAGI. The CDR3 has 16 residues. V lost 5 bases and J 4 bases, leaving 20 bases between the germline ends. The CDR3 region has the DNA TGTGCCAGCAGTGAACGCCGGGCAGGCCTACTCTATGGCTACACCTTC. It yields the protein CASSERRAGLLYGYTF.

The chain recombines TRBV14 with TRBJ1-1; D may be TRBD1 (5 bases). The germline gives CDR1 SGHDN, CDR2 FVKESK. V gave up 2 bases and J gave up 1 base, with 20 bases separating them. This CDR3 is built from 18 residues. CDR3 DNA sequence: TGTGCCAGCAGCCAACGGGGAGGTGGAGGGGTAACGAACACTGAAGCTTTCTTT. It codes for CASSQRGGGGVTNTEAFF.

A few counts support this clonotype. This sequence joins TRBV7-8 and TRBJ1-2; 10 bases match TRBD1. There are 14 residues in the CDR3. V was clipped by 5 bases and J by 8 bases; unmatched bases: 8. Germline CDR1 and CDR2: SGHVS and FQNEAQ. CDR3 DNA: TGTGCCAGCAGCCTCAGACAGGGGGCGAAGGGCTACACCTTC. It yields the protein CASSLRQGAKGYTF.

Ten or more counts support this clonotype. The J gene is TRBJ1-6, the V gene TRBV10-3; D not resolved. Deletions cut 2 bases from V and 5 bases from J, with 7 bases between. There are 14 residues in the CDR3. From germline, CDR1 is ENHRY and CDR2 SYGVKD. CDR3 sequence reads: CAISEDRNNSPLHF. CDR3 DNA sequence: TGTGCCATCAGTGAGGACCGCAATAATTCACCCCTCCACTTT.

This clonotype has a count of ten or more. This sequence joins TRBV29-1 and TRBJ2-7; D is possibly TRBD2 (6 bases). The CDR3 is made up of 14 amino acids. Trimming took off 4 bases at V and 1 base at J, with 14 bases between the two ends. Germline V CDR1 and CDR2: SQVTM, ANQGSEA. Written as DNA, the CDR3 is TGCAGCGTTGTTCTGGGACTTGCGTCCTACGAGCAGTACTTC. Translation: CSVVLGLASYEQYF.

The chain employs TRBV12-3 or TRBV12-4 and TRBJ1-5, with no clear D. The CDR3 contains 14 residues. Trimming shortened V by 5 bases and J by 8 bases, and 16 bases separated the two germline ends. The CDR3, as DNA: TGTGCCAGCAGTACACGACATCTCGTCGAGCCCCAGCATTTT. This gives the protein CASSTRHLVEPQHF.

V gene TRBV9 combines with J gene TRBJ1-5; D unresolved. Per the germline V gene, CDR1 is SGDLS and CDR2 is YYNGEE. There are 14 residues in the CDR3. The germline V and J ends were trimmed by 2 bases and 6 bases, with 12 bases remaining between them. CDR3 region: CASSVSPVGQPQHF. CDR3 DNA sequence: TGTGCCAGCAGCGTCTCACCAGTGGGTCAGCCCCAGCATTTT.

The gene calls are TRBV12-5 and TRBJ1-4; TRBD1 matches 9 bases. Germline lookup yields CDR1 LGHNT and CDR2 FRNRAP. The junction had 11 bases not matched to a gene; V was cut back by 6 bases and J by 6 bases. The CDR3 has 16 residues. This CDR3 is CASGHGTGLGDEKLFF. As DNA, the CDR3 is TGTGCTAGTGGCCACGGGACAGGGCTGGGAGATGAAAAACTGTTTTTT.

The chain links TRBV19 to TRBJ1-6; 8 nucleotides match TRBD1. Germline CDR1 and CDR2: LNHDA and SQIVND (reference sequence). The CDR3 extends over 15 amino acids. V lost 3 bases to trimming and J lost 7 bases; unmatched junction nucleotides: 5. DNA for the CDR3: TGTGCCAGTAGTATTTTGGACAGGGAAAATTCACCCCTCCACTTT. This codes for CASSILDRENSPLHF.

This clonotype was picked up a small number of times. The V gene is TRBV2, the J gene TRBJ2-5; no definite D call. The CDR3 loop spans 12 amino acids. Trimming left V 2 bases short and J 5 bases short, with 6 bases between. Germline CDR1 reads SNHLY; CDR2 reads FYNNEI. The chain's CDR3 is CASSELWETQYF. The CDR3 coding sequence is TGTGCCAGCAGTGAACTTTGGGAGACCCAGTACTTC.

The chain uses TRBV7-3 and TRBJ1-2; D gene ambiguous. The V gene lost 2 bases and the J gene lost 6 bases, with 22 bases spanning the gap. Per the germline V gene, CDR1 is SGHTA and CDR2 is FQGTGA. CDR3 length: 17 amino acids. CDR3 nucleotides: TGTGCCAGCAGCTTAGGAGCAGGAACCCCGCGCCTCCATGGCTACACCTTC. Translated, it gives CASSLGAGTPRLHGYTF.

This chain links TRBV24-1 with TRBJ1-5; TRBD1 agrees at 7 bases. Per germline, CDR1 KGHDR and CDR2 SFDVKD. V was clipped by 7 bases and J by 3 bases; unmatched bases: 5. The CDR3 extends over 14 amino acids. CDR3 DNA: TGTGCCACCAGGCAGGGGGGTATCAATCAGCCCCAGCATTTT. It specifies CATRQGGINQPQHF.

This clonotype was found many times. The V call is TRBV7-9, the J call TRBJ1-5; 9 nucleotides align to TRBD1. This CDR3 region has 16 residues. J lost 6 bases, V lost 3 bases, and 9 bases had no gene match. Per the germline V gene, CDR1 is SEHNR and CDR2 is FQNEAQ (reference sequence). The CDR3, as DNA: TGTGCCAGCAGCTTTGGTGACAGGGGGTTCGGTCAGCCCCAGCATTTT. Protein sequence: CASSFGDRGFGQPQHF. The variable domain in full, with the rest retrieved from reference TRBV7-9 and TRBJ1-5, is DTGVSQNPRHKITKRGQNVTFRCDPISEHNRLYWYRQTLGQGPEFLTYFQNEAQLEKSRLLSDRFSAERPKGSFSTLEIQRTEQGDSAMYLCASSFGDRGFGQPQHFGDGTRLSIL.

The V call is TRBV7-2, the J call TRBJ2-7; either TRBD1 or TRBD2 may supply D (5 bases each). The CDR3 covers 15 residues. Germline lookup yields CDR1 SGHTA and CDR2 FQGNSA. Trimming shortened V by 1 base and J by 4 bases, and 14 bases separated the two germline ends. For the CDR3, the DNA is TGTGCCAGCAGCTTAGGGGTTGGGGGAGATTACGAGCAGTACTTC. The encoded protein is CASSLGVGGDYEQYF.

V and J are TRBV20-1 and TRBJ1-2; TRBD1 aligns across 10 bases. The CDR3 loop spans 15 amino acids. Germline CDR1 DFQATT, CDR2 SNEGSKA (reference sequence). The V and J ends lost 0 bases and 7 bases, in that order; junction bases with no gene match: 8. The CDR3 nucleotides read TGCAGTGCTAGAGATCGACAGGGGGCCGCTGTTGGCTACACCTTC. Translation: CSARDRQGAAVGYTF.

The CDR3 DNA is TGTGCCACCAGTGACCCAACAGGGAGTGAGACCCAGTACTTC. It is translated as CATSDPTGSETQYF. The rearrangement joins TRBV24-1 to TRBJ2-5; a possible D gene is TRBD1 (6 bases). This CDR3 is built from 14 residues. Trimming cost V 4 bases and J 5 bases, with 13 bases left between them. Germline V CDR1 and CDR2: KGHDR, SFDVKD.

This clonotype was seen a few times. The V and J genes are TRBV10-3 and TRBJ1-1; tentative D call: TRBD1 (6 bases). Germline CDR1 reads ENHRY; CDR2 reads SYGVKD. The CDR3 length is 12 residues. Trimming shortened V by 6 bases and J by 3 bases, and 8 bases separated the two germline ends. Here the CDR3 reads CAIRTGDTEAFF. CDR3 sequence (DNA): TGTGCCATCAGGACAGGAGACACTGAAGCTTTCTTT.

The gene calls are TRBV20-1 and TRBJ2-5; 12 positions agree with TRBD2. CDR3 size: 16 residues. CDR1 is DFQATT, CDR2 SNEGSKA, per germline (reference sequence). Unmatched junction bases numbered 9, after V lost 3 bases and J lost 4 bases. Written as DNA, the CDR3 is TGCAGTGCTAGGGGATCTAGCGGGGGGGAACTAGAGACCCAGTACTTC. It codes for CSARGSSGGELETQYF.

The chain links TRBV6-4 to TRBJ1-1, with D tentatively TRBD1 (6 bases). Germline V lookup: CDR1 MRHNA, CDR2 SNTAGT. The CDR3 covers 15 residues. V was clipped by 4 bases and J by 4 bases, with 16 bases between them. CDR3 DNA sequence: TGTGCCAGCAGTGTGTTTCAGGGGATGAGCACTGAAGCTTTCTTT. Protein product: CASSVFQGMSTEAFF.